These T cell receptor beta chains were read from a single sample in a study of vaccination effects on CD4 cells after COVID-19. The protocol was immunoSEQ multiplex PCR, while the TCRdb copy is restricted to in-frame clones and leaves out a portion. Here the sample spans approximately 74,000 clones, 65% to 80% being singletons. No cognate antigen is known for these TCRs. The sequences come from CD4+ T cells from PBMCs cultured without peptide, collected after COVID-19 vaccination. These receptors were obtained from a human donor who received a COVID-19 vaccine. Each CDR3 is given with its conserved first and last residue. The order of the fields is D gene, clone size, J gene, V gene, CDR3 DNA, CDR3 protein. A D gene is named only where the DNA matches it firmly. The size entry is marked missing in some rows and otherwise reads once, few, many or a size class.

d_gene: TRBD2; abundance: -; j_gene: TRBJ2-1; v_gene: TRBV27; CDR3nt: TGTGCCAGCAGTCCTCTAGCGGGCTCCTACAATGAGCAGTTCTTC; CDR3aa: CASSPLAGSYNEQFF
d_gene: -; abundance: -; j_gene: TRBJ1-3; v_gene: TRBV9; CDR3nt: TGTGCCAGCAGCCAAGGGGGAACCGGAAACACCATATATTTT; CDR3aa: CASSQGGTGNTIYF
d_gene: -; abundance: -; j_gene: TRBJ1-5; v_gene: TRBV12-5; CDR3nt: TGTGCTAGTGGTTTGGTTTCGCCGGACGGTAGCAATCAGCCCCAGCATTTT; CDR3aa: CASGLVSPDGSNQPQHF
d_gene: TRBD1; abundance: -; j_gene: TRBJ2-3; v_gene: TRBV5-8; CDR3nt: TGTGCCAGCAGAGAGGGACAGGGCCCGTATTTT; CDR3aa: CASREGQGPYF
d_gene: -; abundance: -; j_gene: TRBJ1-5; v_gene: TRBV6-5; CDR3nt: TGTGCCAGCAGTTTAACGGCCAATCAGCCCCAGCATTTT; CDR3aa: CASSLTANQPQHF
d_gene: TRBD1; abundance: -; j_gene: TRBJ2-3; v_gene: TRBV28; CDR3nt: TGTGCCAGCAGTTTGACAGGGAAAATGGTTGTTTCGCAGTATTTT; CDR3aa: CASSLTGKMVVSQYF
d_gene: -; abundance: -; j_gene: TRBJ1-2; v_gene: TRBV6-5; CDR3nt: TGTGCCAGCAGTACGGGGAGAGGGATCGGCTACACCTTC; CDR3aa: CASSTGRGIGYTF
d_gene: -; abundance: -; j_gene: TRBJ1-2; v_gene: TRBV7-2; CDR3nt: TGTGCCAGCAGCTTAGTAGCAGCCCCATATGGCTACACCTTC; CDR3aa: CASSLVAAPYGYTF
d_gene: TRBD1; abundance: -; j_gene: TRBJ2-1; v_gene: TRBV10-1; CDR3nt: TGCGCCAGCAGGGGACAGGGATGGGATGAGCAGTTCTTC; CDR3aa: CASRGQGWDEQFF
d_gene: -; abundance: -; j_gene: TRBJ1-1; v_gene: TRBV20-1; CDR3nt: TGCAGTGCTAGTCGCCCTTTGAACACTGAAGCTTTCTTT; CDR3aa: CSASRPLNTEAFF
d_gene: -; abundance: -; j_gene: TRBJ2-2; v_gene: TRBV7-2; CDR3nt: TGTGCCAGCAGTCAAGACAGGAACACCGGGGAGCTGTTTTTT; CDR3aa: CASSQDRNTGELFF
d_gene: TRBD2; abundance: -; j_gene: TRBJ2-2; v_gene: TRBV5-1; CDR3nt: TGCGCCAGCAGCCCGACTAGCGGGGGGAACACCGGGGAGCTGTTTTTT; CDR3aa: CASSPTSGGNTGELFF
d_gene: -; abundance: -; j_gene: TRBJ2-3; v_gene: TRBV9; CDR3nt: TGTGCCAGCAGCGTAGTGGAAGGAGATACGCAGTATTTT; CDR3aa: CASSVVEGDTQYF
d_gene: TRBD2; abundance: -; j_gene: TRBJ2-5; v_gene: TRBV5-1; CDR3nt: TGCGCCAGCAGCTTGGCTGGACTAGCGGGGAAAGAGACCCAGTACTTC; CDR3aa: CASSLAGLAGKETQYF
d_gene: TRBD2; abundance: once; j_gene: TRBJ2-5; v_gene: TRBV27; CDR3nt: TGTGCCAGCAGTTCATTAAGCGGGGGGGTACAAGAGACCCAGTACTTC; CDR3aa: CASSSLSGGVQETQYF
d_gene: -; abundance: -; j_gene: TRBJ1-2; v_gene: TRBV29-1; CDR3nt: TGCAGCGTTGATCAATTGGGGGGGGGTTATGGCTACACCTTC; CDR3aa: CSVDQLGGGYGYTF
d_gene: -; abundance: -; j_gene: TRBJ1-5; v_gene: TRBV7-2; CDR3nt: TGTGCCAGCAGCCACGACGGCTCCAATCAGCCCCAGCATTTT; CDR3aa: CASSHDGSNQPQHF
d_gene: TRBD1; abundance: -; j_gene: TRBJ1-4; v_gene: TRBV24-1; CDR3nt: TGTGCCACCAGTGACTCGAAACCGGGACAGGGTCTAGGTGAAAAACTGTTTTTT; CDR3aa: CATSDSKPGQGLGEKLFF
d_gene: TRBD1; abundance: -; j_gene: TRBJ1-1; v_gene: TRBV4-2; CDR3nt: TGTGCCAGCAGCCAAGGACAGGGGGCAGTTTCAGCTTTCTTT; CDR3aa: CASSQGQGAVSAFF
d_gene: -; abundance: -; j_gene: TRBJ2-1; v_gene: TRBV19; CDR3nt: TGTGCCAGTAGTCTCACGATGTATGAGCAGTTCTTC; CDR3aa: CASSLTMYEQFF
d_gene: TRBD1; abundance: -; j_gene: TRBJ1-5; v_gene: TRBV6-2/TRBV6-3; CDR3nt: TGTGCCAGCAGTTATGGGACAGGGGAGGGTCAGCCCCAGCATTTT; CDR3aa: CASSYGTGEGQPQHF
d_gene: -; abundance: -; j_gene: TRBJ1-1; v_gene: TRBV15; CDR3nt: TGTGCCACCAGCCGGACAGACATGAACACTGAAGCTTTCTTT; CDR3aa: CATSRTDMNTEAFF
d_gene: -; abundance: -; j_gene: TRBJ2-5; v_gene: TRBV28; CDR3nt: TGTGCCAGCAGGGGGCAGGGGGGAAAGACCCAGTACTTC; CDR3aa: CASRGQGGKTQYF
d_gene: -; abundance: -; j_gene: TRBJ1-2; v_gene: TRBV12-3/TRBV12-4; CDR3nt: TGTGCCAGCAGTTTAGCGCGTTCGAGTGGCTACACCTTC; CDR3aa: CASSLARSSGYTF
d_gene: -; abundance: -; j_gene: TRBJ1-3; v_gene: TRBV6-5; CDR3nt: TGTGCCAGCAGTTATGCGCGATCGTCGGGAAACACCATATATTTT; CDR3aa: CASSYARSSGNTIYF
d_gene: TRBD1; abundance: -; j_gene: TRBJ2-2; v_gene: TRBV7-9; CDR3nt: TGTGCCAGCAGCCCCCGATCTTTCCCGACAGGGGTAACCGGGGAGCTGTTTTTT; CDR3aa: CASSPRSFPTGVTGELFF
d_gene: TRBD1; abundance: -; j_gene: TRBJ1-1; v_gene: TRBV11-2; CDR3nt: TGTGCCAGCAGCCCACAGACAGGGGGAAGCTCTGAAGCTTTCTTT; CDR3aa: CASSPQTGGSSEAFF
d_gene: -; abundance: few; j_gene: TRBJ2-5; v_gene: TRBV5-5; CDR3nt: TGTGCCAGCAGCTTGAAGGACAGACCTCAAGAGACCCAGTACTTC; CDR3aa: CASSLKDRPQETQYF
d_gene: -; abundance: -; j_gene: TRBJ1-6; v_gene: TRBV10-1; CDR3nt: TGCGCCAGCAGTGAGTTCGGACGGAATTCACCCCTCCACTTT; CDR3aa: CASSEFGRNSPLHF
d_gene: TRBD2; abundance: once; j_gene: TRBJ2-5; v_gene: TRBV7-2; CDR3nt: TGTGCCAGCAGCTTAGTGGGTAGCGGGGGACCTCAAGAGACCCAGTACTTC; CDR3aa: CASSLVGSGGPQETQYF
d_gene: TRBD1; abundance: -; j_gene: TRBJ2-3; v_gene: TRBV11-1; CDR3nt: TGTGCCAGCAGATTACCGGGACAGGGCCCAGATACGCAGTATTTT; CDR3aa: CASRLPGQGPDTQYF
d_gene: TRBD2; abundance: once; j_gene: TRBJ2-1; v_gene: TRBV11-2; CDR3nt: TGTGCCAGCAGCTCCGATACTAGCGGGGGGAACCATGAGCAGTTCTTC; CDR3aa: CASSSDTSGGNHEQFF
d_gene: -; abundance: -; j_gene: TRBJ2-3; v_gene: TRBV6-5; CDR3nt: TGTGCCAGCAGGCGGCAGCGGAGCACAGATACGCAGTATTTT; CDR3aa: CASRRQRSTDTQYF
d_gene: -; abundance: -; j_gene: TRBJ2-2; v_gene: TRBV24-1; CDR3nt: TGTGCCACCAGTGATTCGGGGGCCGCCGGGGAGCTGTTTTTT; CDR3aa: CATSDSGAAGELFF
d_gene: -; abundance: -; j_gene: TRBJ1-1; v_gene: TRBV18; CDR3nt: TGTGCCAGCTCCTCAAGGGAGGGGGGGTCGAACACTGAAGCTTTCTTT; CDR3aa: CASSSREGGSNTEAFF
d_gene: -; abundance: -; j_gene: TRBJ1-2; v_gene: TRBV6-5; CDR3nt: TGTGCCAGCAGTTACTCGAGAGAGGTTGGCTACACCTTC; CDR3aa: CASSYSREVGYTF
d_gene: -; abundance: few; j_gene: TRBJ2-2; v_gene: TRBV11-3; CDR3nt: TGTGCCAGCAGCGAACCGTTCGGGGAGCTGTTTTTT; CDR3aa: CASSEPFGELFF
d_gene: -; abundance: -; j_gene: TRBJ2-5; v_gene: TRBV24-1; CDR3nt: TGTGCCACCCAGCGTCGGGGTTTGGGAGAGACCCAGTACTTC; CDR3aa: CATQRRGLGETQYF
d_gene: -; abundance: -; j_gene: TRBJ1-4; v_gene: TRBV7-9; CDR3nt: TGTGCCAGCAGCTCCGCAGTCTTGGGTCACGAAAAACTGTTTTTT; CDR3aa: CASSSAVLGHEKLFF
d_gene: -; abundance: -; j_gene: TRBJ2-3; v_gene: TRBV15; CDR3nt: TGTGCCACCAGCAGGGCCGGGGCGGATACGCAGTATTTT; CDR3aa: CATSRAGADTQYF
d_gene: TRBD1; abundance: few; j_gene: TRBJ1-4; v_gene: TRBV5-1; CDR3nt: TGCGCCAGCAGCTTGGAAGGACAGGGTTTCGGACTGTTTTTT; CDR3aa: CASSLEGQGFGLFF
d_gene: -; abundance: few; j_gene: TRBJ1-2; v_gene: TRBV19; CDR3nt: TGTGCCAGCACCACCCAGATGTATGGCTACACCTTC; CDR3aa: CASTTQMYGYTF
d_gene: -; abundance: -; j_gene: TRBJ1-5; v_gene: TRBV15; CDR3nt: TGTGCCACCAGCACCCGCTCCCGGGCGAGTCAGCCCCAGCATTTT; CDR3aa: CATSTRSRASQPQHF
d_gene: -; abundance: once; j_gene: TRBJ1-6; v_gene: TRBV3-1/TRBV3-2; CDR3nt: TGTGCCAGCAGCCAAGTACAGGGCAATTCACCCCTCCACTTT; CDR3aa: CASSQVQGNSPLHF
d_gene: -; abundance: few; j_gene: TRBJ1-1; v_gene: TRBV6-5; CDR3nt: TGTGCCAGCTGCGGAGGGGTCTATAACACTGAAGCTTTCTTT; CDR3aa: CASCGGVYNTEAFF
d_gene: -; abundance: -; j_gene: TRBJ1-2; v_gene: TRBV6-5; CDR3nt: TGTGCCAGCAGGGTCGACAGTAACTATGGCTACACCTTC; CDR3aa: CASRVDSNYGYTF
d_gene: -; abundance: -; j_gene: TRBJ2-5; v_gene: TRBV5-1; CDR3nt: TGCGCCAGCATGGACTTCCAAGAGACCCAGTACTTC; CDR3aa: CASMDFQETQYF
d_gene: -; abundance: few; j_gene: TRBJ2-5; v_gene: TRBV29-1; CDR3nt: TGCAGCGTTGAGAGGGACGGGACCCAGTACTTC; CDR3aa: CSVERDGTQYF
d_gene: -; abundance: -; j_gene: TRBJ1-6; v_gene: TRBV10-3; CDR3nt: TGTGCCATTGCACAGGGCCCCTATAATTCACCCCTCCACTTT; CDR3aa: CAIAQGPYNSPLHF
d_gene: -; abundance: -; j_gene: TRBJ1-2; v_gene: TRBV7-9; CDR3nt: TGTGCCAGCAGCTTCGGGACTGGGGGCTACACCTTC; CDR3aa: CASSFGTGGYTF
d_gene: -; abundance: -; j_gene: TRBJ1-5; v_gene: TRBV7-2; CDR3nt: TGTGCCAGCAGCTACAGGGCGGAGCAGCCCCAGCATTTT; CDR3aa: CASSYRAEQPQHF
d_gene: -; abundance: -; j_gene: TRBJ2-2; v_gene: TRBV5-4; CDR3nt: TGTGCCAGCAGTCTCAAGGGGGTAGCCGGGGAGCTGTTTTTT; CDR3aa: CASSLKGVAGELFF
d_gene: -; abundance: -; j_gene: TRBJ2-1; v_gene: TRBV9; CDR3nt: TGTGCCAGCAGCCCATCCGGGACACCATACAATGAGCAGTTCTTC; CDR3aa: CASSPSGTPYNEQFF
d_gene: -; abundance: -; j_gene: TRBJ2-2; v_gene: TRBV6-2/TRBV6-3; CDR3nt: TGTGCCAGCAGCCAGGGTTCCGGGGAGCTGTTTTTT; CDR3aa: CASSQGSGELFF
d_gene: TRBD1; abundance: -; j_gene: TRBJ2-3; v_gene: TRBV11-2; CDR3nt: TGTGCCAGCAGCCTAACCCCGGGACAGAACACAGATACGCAGTATTTT; CDR3aa: CASSLTPGQNTDTQYF
d_gene: TRBD1; abundance: -; j_gene: TRBJ1-1; v_gene: TRBV7-8; CDR3nt: TGTGCCAGCAGCCGAGACAGGGTAGGGACTGAAGCTTTCTTT; CDR3aa: CASSRDRVGTEAFF
d_gene: -; abundance: -; j_gene: TRBJ2-3; v_gene: TRBV4-1; CDR3nt: TGCGCCAGCAGCCAACCGGGCCGGGGGACAGATACGCAGTATTTT; CDR3aa: CASSQPGRGTDTQYF
d_gene: -; abundance: -; j_gene: TRBJ2-3; v_gene: TRBV5-1; CDR3nt: TGCGCCAGCAGCTTGGGGGCCCCTAAGGTCGAGTATTTT; CDR3aa: CASSLGAPKVEYF
d_gene: -; abundance: once; j_gene: TRBJ2-2; v_gene: TRBV24-1; CDR3nt: TGTGCCACCAGTGACCCCGGCGGGGAGGCCGGCGGGGAGCTGTTTTTT; CDR3aa: CATSDPGGEAGGELFF
d_gene: -; abundance: -; j_gene: TRBJ2-3; v_gene: TRBV7-6; CDR3nt: TGTGCCAGCAGCTTATATGGTACGGGAGATACGCAGTATTTT; CDR3aa: CASSLYGTGDTQYF